The present TCR beta chain was sequenced within a study of T cell responses to AZD1222 COVID-19 vaccine. General observations from the study: Seropositivity was recorded at baseline in only 6 or 7 AZD1222 recipients. Clonal diversity was possibly underestimated; the donors were predominantly white British and more often female.

Germline CDR1 reads SQVTM; CDR2 reads ANQGSEA. The CDR3 totals 15 residues. The junction had 10 bases not matched to a gene; V was cut back by 6 bases and J by 5 bases. The repertoire was sequenced with immunoSEQ multiplex PCR; TCRdb's copy has only in-frame clones and lacks some. The sample includes under 150,000 clones, 75% to 90% of them seen just once. Pooling covered second doses at about 4 or about 12 weeks. Turning to this clone: Antigen unknown.

The starting material was peripheral blood, obtained 28 days after the second AZD1222 dose. This clonotype originated in an adult who received the AZD1222 COVID-19 vaccine. The rearrangement joins TRBV29-1 to TRBJ2-3; 11 bases line up with TRBD1. The CDR3 reads CSVAGQGAWEDTQYF. The CDR3 DNA is TGCAGCGTAGCCGGACAGGGGGCCTGGGAAGATACGCAGTATTTT.